The clone carrying this T cell receptor (beta chain) was observed at least ten times. This entry is derived from a study of shared clonotypes between healthy human individuals. Using immunoSEQ multiplex PCR, the repertoire was profiled, and TCRdb retains in-frame clones only, with some absent. The repertoire holds some 980,000 clones, with roughly 72% as singletons. CDR1 is LNHNV, CDR2 YYDKDF, per germline (reference sequence). The V and J ends lost 0 bases and 4 bases respectively, with 13 bases between them. CDR3 length: 16 amino acids. The receptor's source is a man between 18 and 35 years old in good health. The rearrangement uses TRBV15 and TRBJ2-1; the D call may be TRBD1 or TRBD2 (6 bases each). Source material: memory CD4+ T cells sorted from blood. Regarding subset: CD45RA-negative fraction. In DNA, the CDR3 is TGTGCCACCAGCAGAGATGGAGTAGGGGGGTACAATGAGCAGTTCTTC. Amino acids: CATSRDGVGGYNEQFF.